The sample holds many counts of the clone carrying this T cell receptor beta chain. Its antigen is still unknown. The entry originates in a study of T cells in Graves' hyperthyroidism and ophthalmopathy. Points from the study as a whole: Most thyroid clonotypes with frequency above 0.001 were detected in blood.

RNA transcripts served as the template for amplifying TCR beta CDR3 regions. The HTBI primer set drove a first-round RT-PCR of the TCR CDR3. In TCRdb, the multiplex PCR reads were re-called with MiXCR into one record per CDR3 protein. Among 250,000 to 300,000 distinct CDR3 sequences, roughly 15% were seen once, and the ten largest hold 10% to 15%. The V gene end was trimmed by 5 bases and the J gene end by 7 bases; junction bases not matched to a gene: 9. Germline V gives CDR1 MDHEN, CDR2 SYDVKM. The CDR3 contains 16 residues. Together with thyroid ultrasound, orbital computed tomography, serum thyroxine and TRAb, clinical symptoms were used for diagnoses. The blood sample predates any ophthalmopathy symptoms, coming from first hyperthyroidism diagnosis. Fresh 10 ml peripheral blood yielded PBMCs.

V gene TRBV28 combines with J gene TRBJ2-7; TRBD2 aligns across 15 bases. This TCR was sampled from a woman between 35 and 50 years old with Graves' hyperthyroidism that later progressed to Graves' ophthalmopathy. The specimen was blood. The CDR3 here is CASSPGTSGRIGEQYF. In DNA, the CDR3 is TGTGCCAGCAGTCCGGGGACTAGCGGGAGGATAGGTGAGCAGTACTTC.